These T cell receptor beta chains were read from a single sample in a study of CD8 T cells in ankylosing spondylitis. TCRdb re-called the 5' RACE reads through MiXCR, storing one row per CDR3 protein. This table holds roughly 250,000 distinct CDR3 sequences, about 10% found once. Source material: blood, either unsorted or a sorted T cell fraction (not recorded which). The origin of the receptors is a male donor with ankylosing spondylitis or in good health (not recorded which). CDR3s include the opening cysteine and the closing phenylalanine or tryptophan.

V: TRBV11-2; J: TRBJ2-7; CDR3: CASSFLGQGPYEQYF
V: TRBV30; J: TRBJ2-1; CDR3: CAWSVDPRGEQFF
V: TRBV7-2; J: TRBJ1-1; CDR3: CASSLAQGTTEAFF
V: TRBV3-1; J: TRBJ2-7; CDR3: CASAPGGGYEQYF
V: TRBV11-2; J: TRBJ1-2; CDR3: CASSLGWLANYGYTF
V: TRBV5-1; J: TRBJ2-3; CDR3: CASSPLSGGSTDTQYF
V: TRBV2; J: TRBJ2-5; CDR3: CASGQAETQYF
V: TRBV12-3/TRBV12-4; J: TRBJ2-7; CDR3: CASSYGLAGGEQYF
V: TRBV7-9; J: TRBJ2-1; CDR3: CASSAPGLAGDNEQFF
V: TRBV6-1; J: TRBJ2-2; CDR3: CASRTMLNTGELFF
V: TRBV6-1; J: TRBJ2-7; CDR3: CASTGTDAQSRLYEQYF
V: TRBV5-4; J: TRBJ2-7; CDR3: CASSLRIDLGTPSSYEQYF
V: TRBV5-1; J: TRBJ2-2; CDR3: CASSLDPGGYTGELFF
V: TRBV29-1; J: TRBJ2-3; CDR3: CSVAKAGGPGDTQYF